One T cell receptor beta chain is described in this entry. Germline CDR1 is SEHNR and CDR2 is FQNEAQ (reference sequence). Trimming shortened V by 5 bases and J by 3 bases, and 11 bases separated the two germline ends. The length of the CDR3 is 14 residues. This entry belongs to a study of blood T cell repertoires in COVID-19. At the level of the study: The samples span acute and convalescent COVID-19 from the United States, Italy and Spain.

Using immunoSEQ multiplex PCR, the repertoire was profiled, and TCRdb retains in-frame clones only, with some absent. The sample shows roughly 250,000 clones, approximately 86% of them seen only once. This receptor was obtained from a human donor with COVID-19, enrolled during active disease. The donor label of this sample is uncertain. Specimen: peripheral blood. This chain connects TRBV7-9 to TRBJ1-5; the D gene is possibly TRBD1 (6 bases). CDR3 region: CASSPRDTNQPQHF. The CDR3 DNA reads TGTGCCAGCAGCCCCCGGGACACCAATCAGCCCCAGCATTTT.